A single sample is the source of the 8 T cell receptor beta chains below, sequenced in a study of control samples from healthy donors and cancer patients. Measured with immunoSEQ multiplex PCR; TCRdb has only the in-frame clones, and not every one. Counted here are about 80,000 clones, 91% occurring once; the ten biggest clones make up about 16%. The sequencing input was blood. These receptors originate from a man aged 50 to 59 in good health.

The chain has TRBV4-3 and TRBJ2-3, with D unresolved. The V end was cut by 0 bases, the J end by 6 bases, with 13 bases between. CDR1 and CDR2 from the germline V gene are LGHNA and YSLEER. The CDR3 loop spans 15 amino acids. The CDR3 DNA reads TGCGCCAGCAGCCAAGATCATACCATCGGCGATACGCAGTATTTT. This translates into CASSQDHTIGDTQYF.

V and J are TRBV6-1 and TRBJ2-7; 8 bases fit TRBD1. The germline V gene has CDR1 MNHNS and CDR2 SASEGT. This CDR3 is 14 amino acids long. The V gene end was trimmed by 2 bases and the J gene end by 3 bases; junction bases not matched to a gene: 3. The CDR3 DNA follows: TGTGCCAGCAGTGAAACAGGACAGGGCTACGAGCAGTACTTC. This gives the protein CASSETGQGYEQYF.

Notes on this clone: Other nucleotide sequences from this sample produce the same CDR3. V is TRBV7-9 and J is TRBJ1-1, with D hard to call. The CDR3 runs to 11 residues. Germline V gene data show CDR1 as SEHNR and CDR2 as FQNEAQ (reference sequence). The germline V and J ends were trimmed by 8 bases and 2 bases, with 6 bases remaining between them. The CDR3 here is CASSLNTEAFF. CDR3 nucleotides: TGTGCCAGCTCACTTAACACTGAAGCTTTCTTT.

This sequence joins TRBV19 and TRBJ1-5; D not resolved. There are 16 residues in the CDR3. Per germline, CDR1 LNHDA and CDR2 SQIVND (reference sequence). V dropped 5 bases and J dropped 4 bases, with 18 bases sitting between them. CDR3 residues: CASSPQGPLENQPQHF. CDR3 DNA: TGTGCCAGTAGTCCGCAAGGACCCTTAGAAAATCAGCCCCAGCATTTT.

The CDR3, as DNA: TGTGCCAGCAGTGACGGCTATGGCTACACCTTC. The encoded protein is CASSDGYGYTF. This rearrangement joins TRBV25-1 to TRBJ1-2; no definite D call. This CDR3 region has 11 residues. Trimming removed 3 bases at V and 4 bases at J, with 3 bases between. The germline V gene encodes CDR1 MGHDK and CDR2 SYGVNS.

The J gene is TRBJ1-2, the V gene TRBV19, with a possible D match to TRBD1 (5 bases). The CDR3 consists of 11 residues. Per the germline V gene, CDR1 is LNHDA and CDR2 is SQIVND (reference sequence). Trimming removed 10 bases at V and 8 bases at J, with 14 bases between. DNA of the CDR3: TGTGCCACCCTAGCAGGGACGGGCTACACCTTC. Translation: CATLAGTGYTF.

The chain couples TRBV9 to TRBJ2-5, with 8 bases fitting TRBD2. The germline CDR1 and CDR2 sequences are SGDLS and YYNGEE. CDR3 size: 15 residues. V gave up 4 bases and J gave up 4 bases; unmatched junction bases: 9. Here the CDR3 DNA reads TGTGCCAGCAGCCCTTCGGGACTAGTAAGAGAGACCCAGTACTTC. Its protein is CASSPSGLVRETQYF.

The V gene is TRBV15, the J gene TRBJ2-7, with D unclear. V shed 4 bases and J shed 2 bases, with 15 bases lying between them. The germline V gene has CDR1 LNHNV and CDR2 YYDKDF (reference sequence). CDR3 length: 15 residues. CDR3 region: CATSTLNGPAYEQYF. The CDR3 nucleotides are TGTGCCACCAGCACCCTTAACGGTCCCGCCTACGAGCAGTACTTC.